Below, one T cell receptor (beta chain) is given with its context. Its antigen is not known. Only in-frame clones appear in the TCRdb table, and some are missing; sequencing was by immunoSEQ multiplex PCR. The sample has approximately 88,000 clones; approximately 88% are singletons. The sample is drawn from a study of cytomegalovirus exposure and HLA in healthy donors. Study findings and constraints: Researchers counted around 180 TCR beta chains as cytomegalovirus-associated.

The donors were in the 120-subject validation cohort, distinct from the roughly 700-subject first cohort. Trimming removed 0 bases at V and 8 bases at J, with 10 bases between. Germline-derived CDR1 and CDR2 are SGHTA and FQGNSA. This CDR3 region has 13 residues. The clonotype was recovered from a woman younger than 35 in good health and CMV-seropositive. The chain has TRBV7-2 and TRBJ1-2; no clear D. Sequenced: PBMCs. The CDR3 sequence is CASSLAFVGGYTF. CDR3 DNA sequence: TGTGCCAGCAGCTTAGCGTTCGTCGGGGGCTACACCTTC.